The 8 T cell receptor beta chains in this list originate from one sample, sequenced in a study of breast tumors, draining lymph nodes, adjacent tissues. The lymph nodes were axillary draining lymph nodes from breast cancer patients. TCRdb re-derived calls from the multiplex PCR reads in MiXCR, one entry per CDR3 protein. The sample yields about 89,000 distinct CDR3 sequences, roughly 29% seen once. Sequenced sample: axillary lymph node tissue. Source of these receptors: a female donor with breast cancer. Some clones in this sample may be carry-over from other donors' samples.

Many counts were recorded for this clonotype. The chain combines TRBV10-3 with TRBJ2-7, with D perhaps matching TRBD1 (6 bases). This CDR3 contains 13 residues. Germline-derived CDR1 and CDR2 are ENHRY and SYGVKD. V gave up 6 bases and J gave up 4 bases, with 13 bases separating them. The CDR3 region is CAIRDSAQYEQYF. The CDR3 DNA is TGTGCCATCAGGGACAGCGCCCAGTACGAGCAGTACTTC.

About this clonotype itself: A much more abundant neighbour one base away suggests this may be a read error. The rearrangement joins TRBV28 to TRBJ2-1; D is perhaps TRBD2 (5 bases). The CDR3 loop spans 16 amino acids. CDR1 MDHEN and CDR2 SYDVKM come from the germline V gene. The CDR3 is CASSTPGLERNNEQLF. For the CDR3, the DNA is TGTGCCAGCAGTACGCCGGGGTTGGAGCGAAACAATGAGCAGCTCTTC.

Concerning this clonotype: A much larger clone lies a single base off, so this may be a read error. The chain links TRBV9 to TRBJ2-7, with 7 bases aligning to TRBD2. This CDR3 spans 17 amino acids. The germline V gene encodes CDR1 SGDLS and CDR2 YYNGEE. CDR3 in DNA: TGTGCCAGCAGCCCGAGTTCGACTAGCCTTGGCTCCTCCGAGCAGTACTTC. The encoded protein is CASSPSSTSLGSSEQYF.

The chain has TRBV20-1 and TRBJ2-3, with 8 bases aligning to TRBD2. Trimming removed 3 bases from V and 1 base from J; junction bases left unmatched: 3. The CDR3 has 14 amino acids. Germline CDR1 and CDR2: DFQATT and SNEGSKA (reference sequence). This chain's CDR3 is CSASGRAGTDTQYF. For the CDR3, the DNA is TGCAGTGCTAGCGGGAGGGCCGGCACAGATACGCAGTATTTT.

The table lists this clonotype with a few counts. DNA for the CDR3: TGTGCCAGCACCGTACCGGGGGGACTAGCGGGAGGGAATGAGCAGTTCTTC. It is translated as CASTVPGGLAGGNEQFF. The chain joins TRBV28 to TRBJ2-1, with TRBD2 matching 16 bases. CDR3 length: 17 amino acids. The J segment lost 7 bases and the V segment lost 7 bases, leaving 10 bases of the junction unmatched. CDR1 is MDHEN, CDR2 SYDVKM, per germline. The whole variable domain, remainder taken from reference TRBV28 and TRBJ2-1, is DVKVTQSSRYLVKRTGEKVFLECVQDMDHENMFWYRQDPGLGLRLIYFSYDVKMKEKGDIPEGYSVSREKKERFSLILESASTNQTSMYLCASTVPGGLAGGNEQFFGPGTRLTVL.

This clonotype was found many times. This chain joins TRBV5-8 and TRBJ2-1, with D perhaps matching TRBD1 (6 bases). The length of the CDR3 is 15 residues. V dropped 3 bases and J dropped 2 bases, with 12 bases sitting between them. CDR1 is SGHTS and CDR2 is YDEGEE in the germline V gene. CDR3 loop: CASSSGTTPYNEQFF. The CDR3 nucleotides are TGTGCCAGCAGCTCCGGGACAACCCCCTACAATGAGCAGTTCTTC.

The chain couples TRBV9 to TRBJ1-1; 10 bases map to TRBD1. The J segment lost 1 base and the V segment lost 3 bases, leaving 3 bases of the junction unmatched. The germline CDR1 and CDR2 sequences are SGDLS and YYNGEE. The CDR3 totals 15 residues. CDR3 DNA sequence: TGTGCCAGCAGCGAGGGGACAGGGGCGAACACTGAAGCTTTCTTT. It codes for CASSEGTGANTEAFF.

This clonotype appeared a single time. This may come from a read error, since a much larger clone is one base off. CDR3 nucleotide sequence: TGTGCCAGCAGTCTTGTGGCTAGCGGGGAGCAGTTCTTC. Its protein is CASSLVASGEQFF. The chain carries TRBV6-2 or TRBV6-3 and TRBJ2-1, with TRBD2 matching 8 bases. Unmatched junction bases numbered 7, after V lost 5 bases and J lost 10 bases. CDR3 length: 13 amino acids. CDR1 and CDR2 from the germline V gene are MNHEY and SVGEGT.